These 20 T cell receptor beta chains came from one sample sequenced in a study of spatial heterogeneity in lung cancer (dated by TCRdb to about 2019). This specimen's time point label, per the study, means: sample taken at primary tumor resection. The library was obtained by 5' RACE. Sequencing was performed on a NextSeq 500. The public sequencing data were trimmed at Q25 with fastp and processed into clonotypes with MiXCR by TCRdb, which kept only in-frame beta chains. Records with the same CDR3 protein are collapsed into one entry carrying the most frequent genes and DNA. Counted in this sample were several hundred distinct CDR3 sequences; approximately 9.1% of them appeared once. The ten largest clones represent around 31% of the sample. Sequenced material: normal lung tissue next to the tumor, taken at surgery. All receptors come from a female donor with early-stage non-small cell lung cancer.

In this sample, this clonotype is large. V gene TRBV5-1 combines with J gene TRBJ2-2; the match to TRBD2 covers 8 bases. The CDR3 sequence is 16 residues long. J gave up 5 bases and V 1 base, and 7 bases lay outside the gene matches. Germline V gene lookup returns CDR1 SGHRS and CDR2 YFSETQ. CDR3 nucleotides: TGCGCCAGCAGCTTGATTCCGGGAGGGGGGACCGGGGAGCTGTTTTTT. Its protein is CASSLIPGGGTGELFF. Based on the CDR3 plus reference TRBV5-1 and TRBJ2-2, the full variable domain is KAGVTQTPRYLIKTRGQQVTLSCSPISGHRSVSWYQQTPGQGLQFLFEYFSETQRNKGNFPGRFSGRQFSNSRSEMNVSTLELGDSALYLCASSLIPGGGTGELFFGEGSRLTVL.

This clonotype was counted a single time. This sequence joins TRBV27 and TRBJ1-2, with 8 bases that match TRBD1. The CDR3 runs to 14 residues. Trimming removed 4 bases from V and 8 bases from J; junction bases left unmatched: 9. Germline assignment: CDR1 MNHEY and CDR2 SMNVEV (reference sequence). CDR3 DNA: TGTGCCAGCAGTTCCGGGACAGGTTCGAAAGGCTACACCTTC. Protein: CASSSGTGSKGYTF.

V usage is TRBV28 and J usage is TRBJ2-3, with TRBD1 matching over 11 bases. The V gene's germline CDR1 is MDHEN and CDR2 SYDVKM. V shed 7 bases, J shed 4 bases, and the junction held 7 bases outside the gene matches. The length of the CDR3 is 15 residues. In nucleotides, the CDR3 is TGTGCCAGCATCGAGCGGGACAGGGGGGCAGATACGCAGTATTTT. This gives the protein CASIERDRGADTQYF.

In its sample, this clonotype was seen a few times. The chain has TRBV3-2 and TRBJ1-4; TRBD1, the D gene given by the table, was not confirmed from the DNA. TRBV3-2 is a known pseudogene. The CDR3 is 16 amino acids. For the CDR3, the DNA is TGTGCCAGCACACAGAGGGGTGGGGAGCCTAATGAAAAACTGTTTTTT. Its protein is CASTQRGGEPNEKLFF.

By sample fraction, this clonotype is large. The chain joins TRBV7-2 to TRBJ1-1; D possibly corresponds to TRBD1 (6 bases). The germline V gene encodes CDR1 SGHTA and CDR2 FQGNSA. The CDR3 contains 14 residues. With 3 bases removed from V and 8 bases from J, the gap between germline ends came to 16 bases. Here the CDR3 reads CASSFNPQGMEAFF. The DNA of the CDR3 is TGTGCCAGCAGCTTTAACCCCCAGGGGATGGAAGCTTTCTTT.

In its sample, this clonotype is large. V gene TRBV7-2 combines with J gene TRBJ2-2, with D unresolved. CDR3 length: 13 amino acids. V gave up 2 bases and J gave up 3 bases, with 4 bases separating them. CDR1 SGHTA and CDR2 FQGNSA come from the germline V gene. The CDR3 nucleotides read TGTGCCAGCAGCTTATCCTACACCGGGGAGCTGTTTTTT. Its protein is CASSLSYTGELFF.

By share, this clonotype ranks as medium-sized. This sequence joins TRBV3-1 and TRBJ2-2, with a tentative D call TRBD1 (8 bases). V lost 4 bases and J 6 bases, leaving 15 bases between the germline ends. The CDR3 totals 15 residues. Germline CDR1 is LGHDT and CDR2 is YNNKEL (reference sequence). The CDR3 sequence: CASSPRQGRAGELFF. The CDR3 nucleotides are TGTGCCAGCAGCCCCAGACAGGGGAGGGCCGGGGAGCTGTTTTTT.

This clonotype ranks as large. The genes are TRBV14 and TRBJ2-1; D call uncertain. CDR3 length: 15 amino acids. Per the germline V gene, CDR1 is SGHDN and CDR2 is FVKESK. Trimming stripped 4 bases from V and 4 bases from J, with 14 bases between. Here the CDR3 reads CASSPRWNWYNEQFF. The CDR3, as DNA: TGTGCCAGCAGCCCCCGCTGGAATTGGTACAATGAGCAGTTCTTC.

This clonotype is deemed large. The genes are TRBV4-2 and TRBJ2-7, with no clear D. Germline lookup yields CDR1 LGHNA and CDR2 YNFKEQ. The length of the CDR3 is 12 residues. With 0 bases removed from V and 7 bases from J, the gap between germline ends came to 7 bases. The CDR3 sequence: CASSQEGKEQYF. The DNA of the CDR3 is TGTGCCAGCAGCCAAGAGGGAAAGGAGCAGTACTTC.

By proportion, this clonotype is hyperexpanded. In DNA, the CDR3 is TGTGCCAGCAGCTTAGGGGGGCCCGTGACAGTAAATGAGCAGTACTTC. Translated, it gives CASSLGGPVTVNEQYF. J is TRBJ2-7 and V is TRBV7-6, with D possibly TRBD1 on 6 matching bases. Trimming removed 1 base at V and 7 bases at J, with 20 bases between. In germline, CDR1 is SGHVS, CDR2 FNYEAQ. The CDR3 covers 16 residues.

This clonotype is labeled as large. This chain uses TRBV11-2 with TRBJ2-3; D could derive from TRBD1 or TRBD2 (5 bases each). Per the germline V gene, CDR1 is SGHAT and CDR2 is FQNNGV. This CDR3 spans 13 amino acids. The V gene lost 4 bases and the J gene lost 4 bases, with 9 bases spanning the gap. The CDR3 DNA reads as TGTGCCAGCAGCTCTGGGGGTCCAGATACGCAGTATTTT. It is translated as CASSSGGPDTQYF.

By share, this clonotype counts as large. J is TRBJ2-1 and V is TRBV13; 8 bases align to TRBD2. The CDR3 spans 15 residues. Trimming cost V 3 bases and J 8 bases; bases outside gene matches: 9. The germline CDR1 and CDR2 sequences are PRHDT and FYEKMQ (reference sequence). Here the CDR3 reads CASSFTGGAGDEQFF. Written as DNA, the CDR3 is TGTGCCAGCAGCTTCACCGGGGGGGCCGGGGATGAGCAGTTCTTC. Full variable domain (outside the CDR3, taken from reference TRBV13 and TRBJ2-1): AAGVIQSPRHLIKEKRETATLKCYPIPRHDTVYWYQQGPGQDPQFLISFYEKMQSDKGSIPDRFSAQQFSDYHSELNMSSLELGDSALYFCASSFTGGAGDEQFFGPGTRLTVL.

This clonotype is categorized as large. For the CDR3, the DNA is TGTGCCAGCAGCTTGGCCACGGGACAGGGGAACACTGAAGCTTTCTTT. This sequence encodes CASSLATGQGNTEAFF. The genes are TRBV5-4 and TRBJ1-1; 9 bases match TRBD1. This CDR3 is built from 16 residues. Germline V gene sequence: CDR1 SGHNT, CDR2 YYREEE (reference sequence). Trimming removed 0 bases from V and 1 base from J; junction bases left unmatched: 4. The variable domain in full, completed from reference TRBV5-4 and TRBJ1-1, reads ETGVTQSPTHLIKTRGQQVTLRCSSQSGHNTVSWYQQALGQGPQFIFQYYREEENGRGNFPPRFSGLQFPNYSSELNVNALELDDSALYLCASSLATGQGNTEAFFGQGTRLTVV.

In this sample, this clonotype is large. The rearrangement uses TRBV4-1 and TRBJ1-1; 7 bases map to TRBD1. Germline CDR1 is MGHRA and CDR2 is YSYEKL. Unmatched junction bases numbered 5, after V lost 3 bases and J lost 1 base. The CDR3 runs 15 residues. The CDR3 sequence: CASSQSGTENTEAFF. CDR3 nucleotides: TGCGCCAGCAGCCAGTCCGGGACAGAGAACACTGAAGCTTTCTTT.

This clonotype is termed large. The CDR3 bases are TGCGCCAGCAGTATAATGGGCAGCGGGAGCTCCTACAATGAGCAGTTCTTC. Its translation: CASSIMGSGSSYNEQFF. The chain recombines TRBV5-1 with TRBJ2-1, with 8 bases matching TRBD2. The J segment lost 0 bases and the V segment lost 5 bases, leaving 10 bases of the junction unmatched. The CDR3 length is 17 residues. The germline V gene encodes CDR1 SGHRS and CDR2 YFSETQ.

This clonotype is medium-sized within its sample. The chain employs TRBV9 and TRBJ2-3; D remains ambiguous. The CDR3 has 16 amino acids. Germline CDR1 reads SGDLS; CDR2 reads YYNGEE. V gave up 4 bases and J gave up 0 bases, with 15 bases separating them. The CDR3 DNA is TGTGCCAGCAGCCTTATGGAAAGGGTCAGCACAGATACGCAGTATTTT. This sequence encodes CASSLMERVSTDTQYF.

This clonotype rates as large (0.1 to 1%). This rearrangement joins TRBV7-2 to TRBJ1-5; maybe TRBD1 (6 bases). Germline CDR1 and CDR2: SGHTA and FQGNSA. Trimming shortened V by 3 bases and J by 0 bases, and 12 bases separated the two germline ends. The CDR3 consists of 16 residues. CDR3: CASSFGTPASNQPQHF. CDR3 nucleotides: TGTGCCAGCAGCTTCGGGACACCCGCTAGCAATCAGCCCCAGCATTTT. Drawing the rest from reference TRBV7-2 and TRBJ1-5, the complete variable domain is GAGVSQSPSNKVTEKGKDVELRCDPISGHTALYWYRQSLGQGLEFLIYFQGNSAPDKSGLPSDRFSAERTGGSVSTLTIQRTQQEDSAVYLCASSFGTPASNQPQHFGDGTRLSIL.

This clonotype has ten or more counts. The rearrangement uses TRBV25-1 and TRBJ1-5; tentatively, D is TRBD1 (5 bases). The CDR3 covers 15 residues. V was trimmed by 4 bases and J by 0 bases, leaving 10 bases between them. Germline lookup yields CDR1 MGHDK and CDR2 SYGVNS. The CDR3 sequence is CASSGGHLSNQPQHF. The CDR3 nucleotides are TGTGCCAGCAGTGGCGGACATCTTAGCAATCAGCCCCAGCATTTT.

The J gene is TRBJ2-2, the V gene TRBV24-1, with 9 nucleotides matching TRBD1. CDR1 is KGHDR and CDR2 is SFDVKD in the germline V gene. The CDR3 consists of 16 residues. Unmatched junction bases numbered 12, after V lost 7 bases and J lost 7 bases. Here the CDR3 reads CATRGPGQGGGGELFF. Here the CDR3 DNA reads TGTGCCACCAGAGGTCCGGGACAGGGTGGTGGCGGGGAGCTGTTTTTT.

CDR3 amino acids: CASSIRQGARAFSGANVLTF. The CDR3 region has the DNA TGTGCCAGCAGCATCCGACAGGGGGCCCGGGCCTTCTCTGGGGCCAACGTCCTGACTTTC. The chain joins TRBV7-2 to TRBJ2-6; 10 nucleotides line up with TRBD1. The CDR3 extends over 20 amino acids. Germline assignment: CDR1 SGHTA and CDR2 FQGNSA. V trimming: 5 bases; J trimming: 0 bases; junction bases outside the gene matches: 13.